The entry below gives a single T cell receptor beta chain sequence along with its context. As yet, its antigen is unknown. Measured with immunoSEQ multiplex PCR; TCRdb has only the in-frame clones, and not every one. The sample shows more than 110,000 clones, about 92% of them seen only once. This sample is part of a study of T cell responses to AZD1222 COVID-19 vaccine. Study as a whole: Second-dose schedules of about 4 or about 12 weeks were combined.

This CDR3 region has 15 residues. Germline CDR1 reads LNHDA; CDR2 reads SQIVND (reference sequence). V gave up 5 bases and J gave up 6 bases, with 19 bases separating them. The study's findings and limits: The CD4 TCRs associated with vaccination extended across spike and predominated at 160-218 and 743-854. Spike-specific TCR breadth and depth grew following two AZD1222 doses.

The rearrangement joins TRBV19 to TRBJ1-2; weak D call: TRBD1 (6 bases). The material was peripheral blood, obtained on day 0 of AZD1222 vaccination. The source of this sequence is an adult in good health. The CDR3 loop is CASSPQQGSLHGYTF. For the CDR3, the DNA is TGTGCCAGTAGTCCCCAACAGGGCTCGTTGCATGGCTACACCTTC.